This T cell receptor (beta chain) was obtained from a study of human T cells and chemical hapten exposure. Study-wide background: TCR yields per sample varied mostly from small pooled library volume differences.

The study used a library that attached unique molecular identifiers to individual cDNA molecules. Original handling: Counts of TCRs in each sample centred on a median of around 96,000 and extended from approximately 25,000 to 650,000. TCRdb reprocessed the RACE reads with MiXCR, giving one entry per CDR3 protein. The V and J calls were not made by the authors but by TCRdb's processing. This table has some 170,000 distinct CDR3 sequences, about a quarter appearing once. Time point: patch test 3, about 24 weeks after DPC sensitization. Treatment noted: therapeutic diphenylcyclopropenone sensitization with weekly scalp DPC. Donation of samples came from alopecia patients who were 18 to 70 years old and suitable for DPC. This clonotype was seen ten or more times. The V gene end was trimmed by 5 bases and the J gene end by 8 bases; junction bases not matched to a gene: 9. The CDR3 is 14 residues long. Germline V gene lookup returns CDR1 SGHVS and CDR2 FNYEAQ.

This sequence joins TRBV7-6 and TRBJ2-1; 7 positions match TRBD1. Sequencing used whole blood, obtained in connection with sensitization to the hapten diphenylcyclopropenone (DPC). This receptor was identified in a woman under 30 with alopecia areata. Some clones in this sample may be carry-over from other donors' samples. The CDR3: CASSPRTGWDEQFF. The CDR3 DNA sequence: TGTGCCAGCAGCCCTCGGACAGGCTGGGATGAGCAGTTCTTC.